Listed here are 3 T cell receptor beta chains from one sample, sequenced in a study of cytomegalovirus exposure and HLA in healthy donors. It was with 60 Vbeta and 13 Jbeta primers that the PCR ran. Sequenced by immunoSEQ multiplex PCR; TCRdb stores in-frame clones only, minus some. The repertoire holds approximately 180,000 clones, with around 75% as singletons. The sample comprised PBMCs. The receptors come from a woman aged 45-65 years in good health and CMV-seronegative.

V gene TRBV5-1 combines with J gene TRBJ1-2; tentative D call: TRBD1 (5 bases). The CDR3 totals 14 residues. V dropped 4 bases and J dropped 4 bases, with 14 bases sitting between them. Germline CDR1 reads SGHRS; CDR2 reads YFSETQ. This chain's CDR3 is CASSHEDRVYGYTF. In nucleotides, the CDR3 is TGCGCCAGCAGCCACGAAGACAGAGTCTATGGCTACACCTTC.

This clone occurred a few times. As DNA, the CDR3 is TGTGCCGGCGGGGGGCCGCTGAACACTGAAGCTTTCTTT. The encoded protein is CAGGGPLNTEAFF. The V call is TRBV6-6, the J call TRBJ1-1, with a tentative D call TRBD1 (6 bases). This CDR3 region has 13 residues. The V end was cut by 11 bases, the J end by 0 bases, with 13 bases between. Germline V gives CDR1 MNHNY, CDR2 SVGAGI (reference sequence).

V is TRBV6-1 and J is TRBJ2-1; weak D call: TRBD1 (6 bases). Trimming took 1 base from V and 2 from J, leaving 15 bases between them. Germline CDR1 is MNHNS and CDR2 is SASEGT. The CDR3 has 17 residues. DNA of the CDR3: TGTGCCAGCAGTGAAGTTTTAGGGGGAAGGACCTACAATGAGCAGTTCTTC. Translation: CASSEVLGGRTYNEQFF.